This T cell receptor (beta chain) derives from a study of CD8 T cells in Susac syndrome. Sequencing of TCR beta was performed on blood CD8+ T cells and on blood CD4+ T cells. V shed 1 base and J shed 3 bases, with 6 bases lying between them. Germline CDR1 SGHDN, CDR2 FVKESK. The CDR3 contains 13 residues. RNA was extracted with the RNeasy kit, and a quantity of about 0.45 to 1 ug was reverse transcribed using random hexamers. Amplification of TCR beta CDR3 across 54 Vbeta and 13 Jbeta was performed with immunoSEQ multiplex PCR. MiXCR, run by TCRdb on the immunoSEQ multiplex PCR reads, gives a single entry per CDR3 protein. The table has some 200,000 distinct CDR3 sequences, 90% to 95% seen once.

The receptor was isolated from a human donor with multiple sclerosis. This chain uses TRBV14 with TRBJ1-2; D is ambiguous. Sequencing was done on a sample of CD4+ T cells from PBMCs. In DNA, the CDR3 is TGTGCCAGCAGCCAAGCATTAGACTATGGCTACACCTTC. Translating it yields CASSQALDYGYTF. Looking up the rest from reference TRBV14 and TRBJ1-2 gives the full variable domain: EAGVTQFPSHSVIEKGQTVTLRCDPISGHDNLYWYRRVMGKEIKFLLHFVKESKQDESGMPNNRFLAERTGGTYSTLKVQPAELEDSGVYFCASSQALDYGYTFGSGTRLTVV.